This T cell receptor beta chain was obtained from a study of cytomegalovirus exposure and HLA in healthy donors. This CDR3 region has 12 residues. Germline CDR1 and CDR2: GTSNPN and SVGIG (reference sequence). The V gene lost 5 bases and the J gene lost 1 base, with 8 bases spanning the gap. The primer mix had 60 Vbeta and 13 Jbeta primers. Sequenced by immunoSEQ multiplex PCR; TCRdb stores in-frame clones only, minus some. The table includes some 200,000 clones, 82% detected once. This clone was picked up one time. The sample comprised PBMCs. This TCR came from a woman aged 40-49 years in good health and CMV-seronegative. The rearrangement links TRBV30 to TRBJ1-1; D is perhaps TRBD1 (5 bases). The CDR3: CAWGATNTEAFF. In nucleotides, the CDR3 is TGTGCCTGGGGGGCCACGAACACTGAAGCTTTCTTT. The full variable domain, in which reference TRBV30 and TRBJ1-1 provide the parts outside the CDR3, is SQTIHQWPATLVQPVGSPLSLECTVEGTSNPNLYWYRQAAGRGLQLLFYSVGIGQISSEVPQNLSASRPQDRQFILSSKKLLLSDSGFYLCAWGATNTEAFFGQGTRLTVV.